Given below is one T cell receptor beta chain in context. Its matching antigen is unknown. The primer mix had 60 Vbeta and 13 Jbeta primers. Profiling relied on immunoSEQ multiplex PCR, and the TCRdb table lists in-frame clones only, not all of them. This table has fewer than 350,000 clones, 80% to 90% appearing once. V was pared by 5 bases and J by 6 bases, with 12 bases between. The CDR3 runs to 13 residues. Germline CDR1 SEHNR, CDR2 FQNEAQ (reference sequence). This record comes from a study of cytomegalovirus exposure and HLA in healthy donors. Notes on the study in general: Analysis was carried out at a later point, and it linked a missense DCLRE1C variant to TCR beta V- and J-gene trimming. An analysis that came later showed most CMV-associated TCR beta chains appearing HLA-restricted.

V gene TRBV7-9 combines with J gene TRBJ2-3, with D possibly TRBD2 on 6 matching bases. Sequenced sample: PBMCs. The TCR originated in a young woman in good health and CMV-seronegative. The CDR3 DNA is TGTGCCAGCAGCCGGACACTAGCTGATACGCAGTATTTT. The encoded protein is CASSRTLADTQYF.